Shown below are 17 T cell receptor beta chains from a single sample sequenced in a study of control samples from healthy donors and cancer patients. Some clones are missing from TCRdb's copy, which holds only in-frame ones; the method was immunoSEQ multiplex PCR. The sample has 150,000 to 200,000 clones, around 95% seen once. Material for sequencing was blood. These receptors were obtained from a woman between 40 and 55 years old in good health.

CDR3 sequence (DNA): TGCGCCAGCAGCCAAGCGGGCAGGATTAATGAAAAACTGTTTTTT. Its protein product is CASSQAGRINEKLFF. The rearrangement uses TRBV4-3 and TRBJ1-4; no clear D. V was cut by 1 base and J by 4 bases, with 10 bases left in between. The germline V gene has CDR1 LGHNA and CDR2 YSLEER. CDR3 size: 15 residues.

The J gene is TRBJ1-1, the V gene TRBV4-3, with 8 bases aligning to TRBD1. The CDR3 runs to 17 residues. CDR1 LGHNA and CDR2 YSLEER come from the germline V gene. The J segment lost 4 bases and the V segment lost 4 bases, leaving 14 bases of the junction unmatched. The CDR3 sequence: CASSLRPPGGRGTEAFF. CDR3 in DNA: TGCGCCAGCAGCCTGAGACCCCCAGGGGGCCGAGGCACTGAAGCTTTCTTT.

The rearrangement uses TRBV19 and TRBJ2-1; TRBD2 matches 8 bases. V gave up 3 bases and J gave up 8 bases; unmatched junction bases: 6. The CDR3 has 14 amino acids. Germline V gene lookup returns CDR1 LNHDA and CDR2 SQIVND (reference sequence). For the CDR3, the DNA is TGTGCCAGTAGTATGGGGGGAGCGGGGGATGAGCAGTTCTTC. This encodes CASSMGGAGDEQFF.

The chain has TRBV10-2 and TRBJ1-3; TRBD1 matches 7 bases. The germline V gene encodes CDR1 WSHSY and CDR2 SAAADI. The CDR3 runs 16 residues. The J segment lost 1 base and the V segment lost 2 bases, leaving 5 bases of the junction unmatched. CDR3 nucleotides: TGCGCCAGCAGTGAGGATACACAGGGGTCTGGAAACACCATATATTTT. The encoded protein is CASSEDTQGSGNTIYF.

The CDR3 DNA is TGTGCCAGTAGTATCCGGACAGGGAAGGGGCCTGGAGATGGCTACACCTTC. The encoded protein is CASSIRTGKGPGDGYTF. The V and J genes are TRBV19 and TRBJ1-2; TRBD1 matches at 8 bases. CDR1 is LNHDA, CDR2 SQIVND, per germline (reference sequence). The CDR3 extends over 17 amino acids. J was trimmed by 6 bases and V by 3 bases; bases with no gene match: 15.

The DNA of the CDR3 is TGTGCCAGCAGACGGGACAGGGAAACTGAAGCTTTCTTT. Amino acids: CASRRDRETEAFF. The rearrangement links TRBV9 to TRBJ1-1, with 9 bases that match TRBD1. Per the germline V gene, CDR1 is SGDLS and CDR2 is YYNGEE. The CDR3 is made up of 13 amino acids. V shed 5 bases, J shed 5 bases, and the junction held 4 bases outside the gene matches.

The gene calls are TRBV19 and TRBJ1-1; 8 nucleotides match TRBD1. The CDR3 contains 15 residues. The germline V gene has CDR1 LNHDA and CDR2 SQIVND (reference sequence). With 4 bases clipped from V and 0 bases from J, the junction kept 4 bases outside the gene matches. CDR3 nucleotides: TGTGCCAGTAGTAGGGACAGGAGACTGAACACTGAAGCTTTCTTT. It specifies CASSRDRRLNTEAFF.

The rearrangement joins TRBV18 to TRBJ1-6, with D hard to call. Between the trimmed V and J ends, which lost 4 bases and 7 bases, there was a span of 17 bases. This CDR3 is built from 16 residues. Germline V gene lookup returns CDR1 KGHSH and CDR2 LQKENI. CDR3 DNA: TGTGCCAGCTCACTAACCGCATCCCAAGGAAATTCACCCCTCCACTTT. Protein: CASSLTASQGNSPLHF. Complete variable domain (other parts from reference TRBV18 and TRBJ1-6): NAGVMQNPRHLVRRRGQEARLRCSPMKGHSHVYWYRQLPEEGLKFMVYLQKENIIDESGMPKERFSAEFPKEGPSILRIQQVVRGDSAAYFCASSLTASQGNSPLHFGNGTRLTVT.

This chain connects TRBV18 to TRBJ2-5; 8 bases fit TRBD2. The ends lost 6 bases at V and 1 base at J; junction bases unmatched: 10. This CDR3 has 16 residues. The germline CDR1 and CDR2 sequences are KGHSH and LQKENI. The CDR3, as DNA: TGTGCCAGCTCCCGTTCCGGGACTAGAACCCAAGAGACCCAGTACTTC. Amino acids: CASSRSGTRTQETQYF.

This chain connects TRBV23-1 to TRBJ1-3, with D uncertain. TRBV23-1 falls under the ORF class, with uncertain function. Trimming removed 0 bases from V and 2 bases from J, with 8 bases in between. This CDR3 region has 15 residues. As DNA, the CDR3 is TGCGCCAGCAGTCAATCGATCGACGCTGGAAACACCATATATTTT. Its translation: CASSQSIDAGNTIYF.

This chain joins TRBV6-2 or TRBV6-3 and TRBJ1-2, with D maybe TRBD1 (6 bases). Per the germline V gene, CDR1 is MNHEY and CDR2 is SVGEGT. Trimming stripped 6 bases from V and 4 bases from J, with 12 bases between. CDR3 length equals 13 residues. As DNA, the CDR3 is TGTGCCAGCAGCAGGGGACAAAGCTATGGCTACACCTTC. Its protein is CASSRGQSYGYTF.

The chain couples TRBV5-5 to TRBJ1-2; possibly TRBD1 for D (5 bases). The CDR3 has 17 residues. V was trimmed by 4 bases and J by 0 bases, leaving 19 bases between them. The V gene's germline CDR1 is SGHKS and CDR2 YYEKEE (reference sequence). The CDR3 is CASSTLPRDSANYGYTF. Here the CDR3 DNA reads TGTGCCAGCAGCACCCTCCCTCGGGACTCAGCTAACTATGGCTACACCTTC.

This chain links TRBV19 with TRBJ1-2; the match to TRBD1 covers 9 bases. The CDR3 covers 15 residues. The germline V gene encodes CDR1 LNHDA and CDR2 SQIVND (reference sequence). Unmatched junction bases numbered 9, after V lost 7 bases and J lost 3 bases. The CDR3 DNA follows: TGTGCCAGTACTAAAATCCGGGACAGGGACTATGGCTACACCTTC. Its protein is CASTKIRDRDYGYTF.

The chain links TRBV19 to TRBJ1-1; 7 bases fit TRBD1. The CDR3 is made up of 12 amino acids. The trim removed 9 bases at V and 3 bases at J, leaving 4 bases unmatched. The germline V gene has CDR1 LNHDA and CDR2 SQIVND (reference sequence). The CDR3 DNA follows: TGTGCCAGCAGGGACAGATACACTGAAGCTTTCTTT. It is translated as CASRDRYTEAFF.

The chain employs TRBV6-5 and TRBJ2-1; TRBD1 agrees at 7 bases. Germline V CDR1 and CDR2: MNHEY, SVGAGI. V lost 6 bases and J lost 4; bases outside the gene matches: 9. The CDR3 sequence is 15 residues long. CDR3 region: CASSLVPGQYNEQFF. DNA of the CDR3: TGTGCCAGCAGCCTTGTCCCGGGACAGTACAATGAGCAGTTCTTC.

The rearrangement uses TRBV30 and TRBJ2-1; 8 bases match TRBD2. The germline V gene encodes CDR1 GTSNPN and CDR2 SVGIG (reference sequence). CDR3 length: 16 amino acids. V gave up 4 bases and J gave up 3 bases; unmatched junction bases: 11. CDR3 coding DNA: TGTGCCTGGAACGGAGGGCTAGCGGGCGTCTACAATGAGCAGTTCTTC. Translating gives CAWNGGLAGVYNEQFF.

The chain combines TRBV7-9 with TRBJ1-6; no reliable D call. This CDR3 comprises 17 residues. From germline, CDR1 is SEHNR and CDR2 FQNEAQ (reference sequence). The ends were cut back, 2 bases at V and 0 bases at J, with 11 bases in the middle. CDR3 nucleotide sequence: TGTGCCAGCAGCTTAAAGCCCTCGAGCTCCTATAATTCACCCCTCCACTTT. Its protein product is CASSLKPSSSYNSPLHF. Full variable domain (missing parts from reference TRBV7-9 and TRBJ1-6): DTGVSQNPRHKITKRGQNVTFRCDPISEHNRLYWYRQTLGQGPEFLTYFQNEAQLEKSRLLSDRFSAERPKGSFSTLEIQRTEQGDSAMYLCASSLKPSSSYNSPLHFGNGTRLTVT.